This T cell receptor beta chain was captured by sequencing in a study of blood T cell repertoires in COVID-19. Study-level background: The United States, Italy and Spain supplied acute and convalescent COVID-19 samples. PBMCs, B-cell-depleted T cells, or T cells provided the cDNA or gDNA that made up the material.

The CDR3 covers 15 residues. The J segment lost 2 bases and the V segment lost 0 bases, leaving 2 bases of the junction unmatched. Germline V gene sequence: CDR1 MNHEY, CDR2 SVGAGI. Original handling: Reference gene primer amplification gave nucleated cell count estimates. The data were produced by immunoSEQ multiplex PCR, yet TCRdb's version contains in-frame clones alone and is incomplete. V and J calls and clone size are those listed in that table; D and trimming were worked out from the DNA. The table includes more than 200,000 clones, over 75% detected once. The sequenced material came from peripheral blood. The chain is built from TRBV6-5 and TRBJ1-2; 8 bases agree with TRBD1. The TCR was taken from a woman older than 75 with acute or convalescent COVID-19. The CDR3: CASSYSTGGNYGYTF. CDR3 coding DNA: TGTGCCAGCAGTTACTCCACAGGGGGGAACTATGGCTACACCTTC.